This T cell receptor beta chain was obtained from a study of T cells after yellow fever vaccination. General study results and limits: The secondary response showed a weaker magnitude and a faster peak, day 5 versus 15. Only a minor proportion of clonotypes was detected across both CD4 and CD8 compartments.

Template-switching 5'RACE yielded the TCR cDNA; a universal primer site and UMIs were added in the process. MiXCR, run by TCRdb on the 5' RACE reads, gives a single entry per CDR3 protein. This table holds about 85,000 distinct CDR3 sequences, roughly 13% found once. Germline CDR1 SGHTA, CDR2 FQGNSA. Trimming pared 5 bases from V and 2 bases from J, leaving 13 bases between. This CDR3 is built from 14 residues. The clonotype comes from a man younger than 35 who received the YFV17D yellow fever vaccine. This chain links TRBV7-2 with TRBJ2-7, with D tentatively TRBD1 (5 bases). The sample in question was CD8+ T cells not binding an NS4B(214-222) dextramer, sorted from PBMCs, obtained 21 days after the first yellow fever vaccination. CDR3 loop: CASSRRNRPYEQYF. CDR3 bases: TGTGCCAGCAGCCGCCGGAACAGGCCCTACGAGCAGTACTTC.